The next 6 T cell receptor beta chains were all read from a single sample in a study of cytomegalovirus exposure and HLA in healthy donors. The data were produced by immunoSEQ multiplex PCR, yet TCRdb's version contains in-frame clones alone and is incomplete. The data show a few hundred thousand clones, roughly 90% seen once. The sample was PBMCs. The receptor source for this set is a young woman in good health and CMV-seronegative.

The chain joins TRBV28 to TRBJ1-2; TRBD1 matches 9 bases. The V gene end was trimmed by 5 bases and the J gene end by 4 bases; junction bases not matched to a gene: 14. Germline V gene sequence: CDR1 MDHEN, CDR2 SYDVKM. CDR3 length: 17 residues. CDR3 in DNA: TGTGCCAGCAGTCATCCCCACCGGGACAGGGCCTTCTATGGCTACACCTTC. Protein product: CASSHPHRDRAFYGYTF.

CDR3 sequence: CASSPNGVVLNYGYTF. The CDR3 DNA sequence: TGTGCCAGCAGTCCCAACGGGGTCGTCCTTAACTATGGCTACACCTTC. V gene TRBV28 combines with J gene TRBJ1-2; D remains unclear. The V gene's germline CDR1 is MDHEN and CDR2 SYDVKM. The CDR3 loop spans 16 amino acids. Trimming left V 5 bases short and J 1 base short, with 17 bases between.

This clone has just one count. The CDR3 is CASKTGQNSGNTIYF. CDR3 sequence (DNA): TGTGCCAGTAAAACGGGACAGAACTCTGGAAACACCATATATTTT. V gene TRBV19 combines with J gene TRBJ1-3, with 7 nucleotides matching TRBD1. The CDR3 runs to 15 residues. Looked up from germline, CDR1 is LNHDA and CDR2 is SQIVND (reference sequence). Trimming cost V 7 bases and J 0 bases; bases outside gene matches: 6.

The V call is TRBV5-1, the J call TRBJ2-5; 14 nucleotides line up with TRBD2. The germline V gene encodes CDR1 SGHRS and CDR2 YFSETQ. V dropped 2 bases and J dropped 2; count of bases not matched to a gene: 14. The CDR3 is 20 residues long. The CDR3 DNA follows: TGCGCCAGCAGCTTCCATCCGGGACTAGCGGGGGTCCGGAATCAAGAGACCCAGTACTTC. The encoded protein is CASSFHPGLAGVRNQETQYF.

This clone was seen only a few times. The rearrangement joins TRBV7-8 to TRBJ1-2, with 7 bases identical to TRBD1. Germline trimming cut 3 bases from V and 4 bases from J; bases unmatched to any gene: 2. The CDR3 is 13 residues long. The germline gives CDR1 SGHVS, CDR2 FQNEAQ. CDR3 sequence (DNA): TGTGCCAGCAGCTTGGGACAGCCCTATGGCTACACCTTC. This codes for CASSLGQPYGYTF.

This clone was detected only a few times. The chain carries TRBV11-2 and TRBJ2-7, with a tentative D call TRBD1 (6 bases). Trimming cost V 5 bases and J 0 bases, with 14 bases left between them. Germline CDR1 SGHAT, CDR2 FQNNGV. The CDR3 spans 15 residues. CDR3 in amino acids: CASSLGQRRSYEQYF. The CDR3 nucleotides read TGTGCCAGCAGCCTAGGACAGCGACGCTCCTACGAGCAGTACTTC. Drawing the rest from reference TRBV11-2 and TRBJ2-7, the complete variable domain is EAGVAQSPRYKIIEKRQSVAFWCNPISGHATLYWYQQILGQGPKLLIQFQNNGVVDDSQLPKDRFSAERLKGVDSTLKIQPAKLEDSAVYLCASSLGQRRSYEQYFGPGTRLTVT.